The clone carrying this TCR beta chain was counted between two and nine times. As yet, its antigen is unknown. The CDR3 length is 14 residues. V lost 5 bases and J lost 7; bases outside the gene matches: 10. Quantitative 5'-RACE was performed with molecular barcodes, and it yielded the TCR beta libraries. TCRdb re-analysed the 5' RACE reads in MiXCR, keeping a single row per CDR3 protein. The table includes a few hundred thousand distinct CDR3 sequences, approximately 11% detected once. The record originates from a study of CD8 T cells in ankylosing spondylitis. Points from the study as a whole: Characteristic, it appeared, of ankylosing spondylitis blood was a TCR beta motif of about eight highly homologous variants.

The TCR was taken from a male donor with ankylosing spondylitis. The rearrangement uses TRBV12-3 or TRBV12-4 and TRBJ1-2; 7 bases agree with TRBD1. The specimen sequenced was blood, either unsorted or a sorted T cell fraction (not recorded which). This chain's CDR3 is CASSREDRTGGYTF. Here the CDR3 DNA reads TGTGCCAGCAGTCGGGAGGACAGGACCGGTGGCTACACCTTC.